A single sample gave rise to the 10 T cell receptor beta chains below, sequenced in a study of T-cell memory formation after mild COVID-19. MiXCR, run by TCRdb on the 5' RACE reads, gives a single entry per CDR3 protein. The table lists hundreds of thousands of distinct CDR3 sequences, approximately 18% of them singletons. The material sequenced was PBMCs or a T cell subset sorted from them (not recorded which). The source is an adult woman who had mild COVID-19 (a few samples of this study predate the infection). Cell type and time point are not known.

This clonotype was counted a few times. The chain couples TRBV5-1 to TRBJ1-4, with D possibly matching TRBD1 (5 bases). The CDR3 sequence is 16 residues long. Germline assignment: CDR1 SGHRS and CDR2 YFSETQ. Trimming took 4 bases from V and 0 from J, leaving 13 bases between them. Written as DNA, the CDR3 is TGCGCCAGCAGCCCCCTGGGGGGGGCAACTAATGAAAAACTGTTTTTT. Amino acid sequence: CASSPLGGATNEKLFF.

The J gene is TRBJ2-6, the V gene TRBV12-3 or TRBV12-4, with D possibly being TRBD1 (5 bases). This CDR3 is built from 16 residues. V was cut by 0 bases and J by 0 bases, with 6 bases left in between. The CDR3 is CASSLAQGSGANVLTF. CDR3 DNA sequence: TGTGCCAGCAGTTTAGCGCAGGGCTCTGGGGCCAACGTCCTGACTTTC.

In DNA form, the CDR3 reads TGCAGTGCTAGAGATAGGGGGGAATCCAACTATGGCTACACCTTC. The encoded protein is CSARDRGESNYGYTF. The V call is TRBV20-1, the J call TRBJ1-2; the D gene is possibly TRBD1 (6 bases). V was clipped by 0 bases and J by 2 bases, with 13 bases between them. The CDR3 has 15 amino acids. Germline V gene sequence: CDR1 DFQATT, CDR2 SNEGSKA (reference sequence).

This clonotype was counted between two and nine times. The V gene is TRBV3-1, the J gene TRBJ2-4; D unclear. This CDR3 is 15 amino acids long. The germline V gene has CDR1 LGHDT and CDR2 YNNKEL (reference sequence). V was trimmed by 1 base and J by 8 bases, leaving 15 bases between them. The CDR3, as DNA: TGTGCCAGCAGCCAAGGAGGTCCGGAACGGGACATTCAGTACTTC. Translation: CASSQGGPERDIQYF.

This clonotype was detected only a few times. V gene TRBV12-3 or TRBV12-4 combines with J gene TRBJ1-1; 9 bases map to TRBD1. The CDR3 runs to 15 residues. The J segment lost 3 bases and the V segment lost 6 bases, leaving 8 bases of the junction unmatched. CDR3 region: CASRGGTGRDTEAFF. The CDR3 DNA reads TGTGCCAGCAGGGGGGGGACAGGGCGGGACACTGAAGCTTTCTTT.

This sequence joins TRBV20-1 and TRBJ2-3; 8 bases are a match to TRBD2. This CDR3 is built from 14 residues. V lost 6 bases and J lost 0; bases outside the gene matches: 5. CDR1 is DFQATT and CDR2 is SNEGSKA in the germline V gene (reference sequence). CDR3 DNA sequence: TGCAGTGCACCCCCTAGCGGGAGCACAGATACGCAGTATTTT. Its protein product is CSAPPSGSTDTQYF.

The genes are TRBV3-1 and TRBJ2-2, with 8 bases identical to TRBD1. Germline CDR1 reads LGHDT; CDR2 reads YNNKEL (reference sequence). The length of the CDR3 is 19 residues. With 2 bases clipped from V and 3 bases from J, the junction kept 14 bases outside the gene matches. Here the CDR3 reads CASSQTPGGGKGYTGELFF. CDR3 nucleotide sequence: TGTGCCAGCAGCCAAACCCCAGGGGGCGGTAAGGGATACACCGGGGAGCTGTTTTTT.

This clonotype turned up a few times. The rearrangement uses TRBV3-1 and TRBJ1-1; the match to TRBD1 covers 7 bases. Germline V gene sequence: CDR1 LGHDT, CDR2 YNNKEL (reference sequence). The J segment lost 10 bases and the V segment lost 4 bases, leaving 9 bases of the junction unmatched. The length of the CDR3 is 13 residues. CDR3 sequence reads: CASSPQGKGSAFF. The CDR3 DNA sequence: TGTGCCAGCAGCCCACAGGGGAAGGGCTCAGCTTTCTTT.

This chain joins TRBV4-1 and TRBJ2-7; a weak D match, TRBD1 (6 bases). This CDR3 contains 13 residues. Germline CDR1 and CDR2: MGHRA and YSYEKL. Between the trimmed V and J ends, which lost 5 bases and 2 bases, there was a span of 10 bases. The CDR3 DNA follows: TGCGCCAGCAGCGAGAGGACAGCCTACGAGCAGTACTTC. It encodes CASSERTAYEQYF.

This clonotype was counted only a few times. V gene TRBV7-9 combines with J gene TRBJ2-7; a weak D match, TRBD1 (5 bases). This CDR3 contains 13 residues. Germline CDR1 SEHNR, CDR2 FQNEAQ (reference sequence). Trimming removed 5 bases from V and 5 bases from J, with 13 bases in between. The CDR3 bases are TGTGCCAGCAGCCTGAGGACATCCCACGAGCAGTACTTC. Translation gives CASSLRTSHEQYF.